A single sample gave rise to the 28 T cell receptor beta chains below, sequenced in a study of blood T cell repertoires in COVID-19. Clones were sequenced by immunoSEQ multiplex PCR, and TCRdb holds only the in-frame ones, with some missing. The table includes a few hundred thousand clones, about 85% detected once. What was sequenced was PBMCs or T cells enriched from blood (not recorded which). The origin of the receptors is a woman in her 30s who had recovered from COVID-19.

V and J are TRBV15 and TRBJ2-5; a weak D match, TRBD2 (5 bases). V gave up 1 base and J gave up 5 bases, with 8 bases separating them. Germline assignment: CDR1 LNHNV and CDR2 YYDKDF (reference sequence). This CDR3 is 13 amino acids long. Here the CDR3 DNA reads TGTGCCACCAGCAGAGTTCCTAGCGAGACCCAGTACTTC. Protein product: CATSRVPSETQYF.

This chain uses TRBV5-5 with TRBJ1-4, with 7 nucleotides matching TRBD1. V dropped 4 bases and J dropped 3; count of bases not matched to a gene: 6. The CDR3 runs 15 residues. From germline, CDR1 is SGHKS and CDR2 YYEKEE (reference sequence). DNA of the CDR3: TGTGCCAGCAGCCCCAGGGGGTGGGCTAATGAAAAACTGTTTTTT. It is translated as CASSPRGWANEKLFF.

In this sample, this clone turned up once. The chain has TRBV7-8 and TRBJ2-7; D perhaps matches TRBD2 (7 bases). The V gene lost 7 bases and the J gene lost 4 bases, with 17 bases spanning the gap. The CDR3 has 14 residues. CDR1 is SGHVS, CDR2 FQNEAQ, per germline. The CDR3 bases are TGTGCCAGCACCATTGTGGGGGGGCGGTACGAGCAGTACTTC. Translation gives CASTIVGGRYEQYF.

The chain recombines TRBV7-2 with TRBJ2-2; D not resolved. Germline CDR1 reads SGHTA; CDR2 reads FQGNSA. The CDR3 spans 14 residues. V lost 8 bases and J lost 6, with 16 bases in between. Here the CDR3 DNA reads TGTGCCAGCGACCGGGTCCTCGGCCCCGGGGAGCTGTTTTTT. This codes for CASDRVLGPGELFF.

This CDR3 reads CASSVAGHLSGNTIYF. The CDR3 DNA reads TGTGCCAGCAGCGTAGCGGGACACCTCTCTGGAAACACCATATATTTT. The chain couples TRBV9 to TRBJ1-3; a possible D gene is TRBD1 (6 bases). Germline lookup yields CDR1 SGDLS and CDR2 YYNGEE. V shed 0 bases and J shed 0 bases, with 10 bases lying between them. This CDR3 is built from 16 residues.

This clone occurred once. CDR3 nucleotide sequence: TGTGCCAGCGGGGGCCGGACAGGGAAGGCCTATGGCTACACCTTC. Protein sequence: CASGGRTGKAYGYTF. The chain is built from TRBV2 and TRBJ1-2; TRBD1 agrees at 8 bases. CDR1 is SNHLY and CDR2 is FYNNEI in the germline V gene. V gave up 8 bases and J gave up 4 bases; unmatched junction bases: 12. The CDR3 spans 15 residues.

This clone was counted between two and nine times. This chain joins TRBV6-2 or TRBV6-3 and TRBJ2-5; TRBD1 agrees at 8 bases. The CDR3 has 13 amino acids. V shed 5 bases, J shed 5 bases, and the junction held 4 bases outside the gene matches. The germline V gene encodes CDR1 MNHEY and CDR2 SVGEGT. CDR3 DNA: TGTGCCAGCAGTGGACAGGGATTGGAGACCCAGTACTTC. This encodes CASSGQGLETQYF.

The chain links TRBV7-9 to TRBJ1-3; 8 bases fit TRBD1. CDR1 is SEHNR, CDR2 FQNEAQ, per germline (reference sequence). V was clipped by 6 bases and J by 4 bases; unmatched bases: 8. The CDR3 contains 15 residues. The CDR3: CASRRTGSSGNTIYF. The CDR3 DNA follows: TGTGCCAGCAGACGGACAGGGTCTTCGGGAAACACCATATATTTT.

The chain has TRBV4-1 and TRBJ1-4; TRBD1 matches at 7 bases. The CDR3 has 14 amino acids. In germline, CDR1 is MGHRA, CDR2 YSYEKL. The junction had 3 bases not matched to a gene; V was cut back by 4 bases and J by 4 bases. The CDR3 protein is CASSPTGINEKLFF. The CDR3 DNA reads as TGCGCCAGCAGCCCGACAGGGATTAATGAAAAACTGTTTTTT.

The rearrangement uses TRBV18 and TRBJ1-2; D is undetermined. Germline V gives CDR1 KGHSH, CDR2 LQKENI. CDR3 size: 13 residues. Trimming pared 3 bases from V and 7 bases from J, leaving 12 bases between. CDR3 coding DNA: TGTGCCAGCTCACCTTCCGCAGAGGGTGGCTACACCTTC. This translates into CASSPSAEGGYTF. Supplemented by reference TRBV18 and TRBJ1-2, the full variable domain reads NAGVMQNPRHLVRRRGQEARLRCSPMKGHSHVYWYRQLPEEGLKFMVYLQKENIIDESGMPKERFSAEFPKEGPSILRIQQVVRGDSAAYFCASSPSAEGGYTFGSGTRLTVV.

V gene TRBV6-5 combines with J gene TRBJ2-7, with 10 nucleotides matching TRBD1. V dropped 8 bases and J dropped 0; count of bases not matched to a gene: 1. Germline CDR1 is MNHEY and CDR2 is SVGAGI. The CDR3 is made up of 13 amino acids. CDR3 sequence: CASGQGDSYEQYF. CDR3 bases: TGTGCCAGCGGACAGGGGGACTCCTACGAGCAGTACTTC.

The V gene is TRBV11-2, the J gene TRBJ1-1; a weak D match, TRBD1 (6 bases). The CDR3 consists of 13 residues. CDR1 and CDR2 from the germline V gene are SGHAT and FQNNGV. The germline V and J ends were trimmed by 3 bases and 4 bases, with 9 bases remaining between them. CDR3 amino acids: CASSLVRGTEAFF. The CDR3, as DNA: TGTGCCAGCAGCTTGGTCAGGGGCACTGAAGCTTTCTTT.

The CDR3 here is CASSLGSDTEAFF. CDR3 in DNA: TGTGCCAGCAGCCTCGGGTCCGACACTGAAGCTTTCTTT. This sequence joins TRBV5-4 and TRBJ1-1; D gene uncertain. Deletions cut 4 bases from V and 3 bases from J, with 10 bases between. The CDR3 loop spans 13 amino acids. The germline gives CDR1 SGHNT, CDR2 YYREEE (reference sequence).

This chain uses TRBV2 with TRBJ2-1, with 7 bases aligning to TRBD2. The trim removed 3 bases at V and 2 bases at J, leaving 4 bases unmatched. Germline V CDR1 and CDR2: SNHLY, FYNNEI. The CDR3 has 15 residues. CDR3 DNA: TGTGCCAGCAGTGAGGGAGCGGGGACCTACAATGAGCAGTTCTTC. It is translated as CASSEGAGTYNEQFF.

The chain links TRBV30 to TRBJ1-1; a weak D match, TRBD1 (5 bases). This CDR3 spans 15 amino acids. V lost 1 base and J 7 bases, leaving 19 bases between the germline ends. CDR1 and CDR2 (germline): GTSNPN, SVGIG (reference sequence). Here the CDR3 DNA reads TGTGCCTGGAGTGACCCGAGGCAGGGCGCCGTTGAAGCTTTCTTT. Translated: CAWSDPRQGAVEAFF. Variable domain in full (rest from reference TRBV30 and TRBJ1-1): SQTIHQWPATLVQPVGSPLSLECTVEGTSNPNLYWYRQAAGRGLQLLFYSVGIGQISSEVPQNLSASRPQDRQFILSSKKLLLSDSGFYLCAWSDPRQGAVEAFFGQGTRLTVV.

In its sample, this clone ranks as medium-sized. The chain carries TRBV4-1 and TRBJ2-7, with 8 bases lining up with TRBD2. Germline lookup yields CDR1 MGHRA and CDR2 YSYEKL. This CDR3 comprises 16 residues. J gave up 5 bases and V 0 bases, and 9 bases lay outside the gene matches. This chain's CDR3 is CASSQEWGGGRNEQYF. The CDR3 nucleotides are TGCGCCAGCAGCCAAGAATGGGGCGGGGGGCGCAACGAGCAGTACTTC.

V and J are TRBV5-1 and TRBJ1-2, with D possibly being TRBD1 (5 bases). With 4 bases removed from V and 8 bases from J, the gap between germline ends came to 24 bases. CDR1 is SGHRS and CDR2 is YFSETQ in the germline V gene. This CDR3 comprises 16 residues. The CDR3 spells CASSPGGGTDPGGYTF. For the CDR3, the DNA is TGCGCCAGCAGCCCTGGGGGGGGAACAGATCCGGGAGGCTACACCTTC.

V is TRBV5-1 and J is TRBJ2-3; D not resolved. V lost 0 bases, J lost 6 bases, and 5 bases lay in between. CDR3 size: 12 residues. CDR1 and CDR2 (germline): SGHRS, YFSETQ. DNA for the CDR3: TGCGCCAGCAGCTTGGCTTTGGATACGCAGTATTTT. It specifies CASSLALDTQYF.

The chain uses TRBV7-3 and TRBJ1-1, with D possibly matching TRBD1 (5 bases). Germline V gene lookup returns CDR1 SGHTA and CDR2 FQGTGA. The CDR3 has 19 residues. V lost 5 bases to trimming and J lost 6 bases, with 31 bases between them. This CDR3 reads CASSPRGGVGLLGISEAFF. CDR3 DNA: TGTGCCAGCAGCCCGCGGGGGGGAGTCGGTTTGTTGGGCATTTCTGAAGCTTTCTTT.

The J gene is TRBJ1-2, the V gene TRBV3-1 (or the pseudogene TRBV3-2); 9 bases are a match to TRBD1. The CDR3 totals 17 residues. In germline, CDR1 is LGHDT, CDR2 YNNKEL (reference sequence). The V segment lost 1 base and the J segment 1 base; nucleotides outside the gene matches: 7. The CDR3 sequence: CASSQGGTGSFNYGYTF. Here the CDR3 DNA reads TGTGCCAGCAGCCAAGGGGGGACAGGGAGTTTTAACTATGGCTACACCTTC.

CDR3 sequence reads: CASSATESNEQYF. The CDR3 nucleotides are TGTGCCAGCAGCGCGACAGAGTCGAACGAGCAGTACTTC. The rearrangement uses TRBV11-3 and TRBJ2-7, with D possibly being TRBD1 (5 bases). Trimming left V 5 bases short and J 5 bases short, with 13 bases between. This CDR3 contains 13 residues. CDR1 SGHNT and CDR2 YENEEA come from the germline V gene.

This clone was seen only once. The rearrangement links TRBV27 to TRBJ2-2; 9 nucleotides match TRBD1. With V trimmed by 6 bases and J by 6 bases, 11 bases remained unmatched. Germline CDR1 reads MNHEY; CDR2 reads SMNVEV (reference sequence). The CDR3 consists of 16 residues. The CDR3 bases are TGTGCCAGCAGACTATACCGGGACAGGGAAGCCGGGGAGCTGTTTTTT. Translating gives CASRLYRDREAGELFF.

The gene calls are TRBV3-1 (or the pseudogene TRBV3-2) and TRBJ1-4; the match to TRBD1 covers 11 bases. Germline assignment: CDR1 LGHDT and CDR2 YNNKEL (reference sequence). The ends lost 1 base at V and 4 bases at J; junction bases unmatched: 5. The CDR3 sequence is 17 residues long. The CDR3 reads CASSQGTGGRNNEKLFF. CDR3 bases: TGTGCCAGCAGCCAAGGGACAGGGGGCAGGAATAATGAAAAACTGTTTTTT.

The chain carries TRBV29-1 and TRBJ2-7, with TRBD1 matching 9 bases. V lost 2 bases, J lost 3 bases, and 2 bases stayed unmatched. Germline CDR1 reads SQVTM; CDR2 reads ANQGSEA. The CDR3 spans 13 residues. The CDR3: CSVEPTGGYEQYF. The CDR3 DNA follows: TGCAGCGTTGAACCGACAGGGGGCTACGAGCAGTACTTC.

This chain uses TRBV5-1 with TRBJ2-2, with 7 bases matching TRBD1. The V gene's germline CDR1 is SGHRS and CDR2 YFSETQ. The CDR3 loop spans 16 amino acids. Trimming removed 1 base from V and 4 bases from J; junction bases left unmatched: 7. CDR3 sequence reads: CASSLLPGQLTGELFF. For the CDR3, the DNA is TGCGCCAGCAGCTTGTTGCCGGGACAGCTCACCGGGGAGCTGTTTTTT.

The chain couples TRBV2 to TRBJ2-1; 8 bases match TRBD2. After removal of 7 bases from V and 5 bases from J, the junction contained 7 bases not matched to a gene. The CDR3 extends over 14 amino acids. Germline V CDR1 and CDR2: SNHLY, FYNNEI. The CDR3 DNA reads TGTGCCAGCATTGGTAGCGGGGCCCACAATGAGCAGTTCTTC. Translating it yields CASIGSGAHNEQFF.

The chain employs TRBV6-5 and TRBJ1-1; 7 bases map to TRBD1. V was clipped by 5 bases and J by 5 bases; unmatched bases: 8. Germline CDR1 MNHEY, CDR2 SVGAGI. CDR3 length: 14 amino acids. CDR3 in amino acids: CASSTTGRGTEAFF. The CDR3 DNA reads as TGTGCCAGCAGTACGACAGGGAGAGGGACTGAAGCTTTCTTT.

The chain carries TRBV30 and TRBJ1-1; a possible D gene is TRBD1 (5 bases). Germline V gene lookup returns CDR1 GTSNPN and CDR2 SVGIG (reference sequence). This CDR3 has 13 amino acids. V was cut by 4 bases and J by 4 bases, with 13 bases left in between. The CDR3 nucleotides are TGTGCCTGGATGCCGGGACTAGCCACTGAAGCTTTCTTT. Residues: CAWMPGLATEAFF.